One T cell receptor (beta chain) is described in this entry. The antigen is undetermined. In germline, CDR1 is SGDLS, CDR2 YYNGEE. This CDR3 is 18 amino acids long. The ends lost 0 bases at V and 0 bases at J; junction bases unmatched: 4. The data originate from a study of cytomegalovirus exposure and HLA in healthy donors. Study-level results: Under in vitro conditions, a few CMV-associated chains were confirmed as specific for CMV antigens. Associated with cytomegalovirus, according to the listing, were 150 to 200 TCR beta chains.

While the first cohort had 600 to 800 subjects, the donors belonged to the separate validation cohort of roughly 130 subjects. Produced via immunoSEQ multiplex PCR; TCRdb's table is partial and in-frame only. The sample carries around 180,000 clones, more than 80% recorded once. This receptor was obtained from a man aged 18 to 35 in good health and CMV-seropositive. V is TRBV9 and J is TRBJ2-1, with TRBD2 matching 12 bases. The sample consisted of PBMCs. CDR3 coding DNA: TGTGCCAGCAGCGTAGATGGGACTAGCGGGTTCTCCTACAATGAGCAGTTCTTC. Translation gives CASSVDGTSGFSYNEQFF. The variable domain in full, completed from reference TRBV9 and TRBJ2-1, reads DSGVTQTPKHLITATGQRVTLRCSPRSGDLSVYWYQQSLDQGLQFLIQYYNGEERAKGNILERFSAQQFPDLHSELNLSSLELGDSALYFCASSVDGTSGFSYNEQFFGPGTRLTVL.